This passage covers 15 T cell receptor beta chains from one sample sequenced in a study of cytomegalovirus exposure and HLA in healthy donors. The primer mix had 60 Vbeta and 13 Jbeta primers. Method: immunoSEQ multiplex PCR; TCRdb's copy keeps in-frame clones and lacks some. The profile shows about 140,000 clones, around 82% of them singletons. Input material: PBMCs. Receptors were obtained from a man aged 50 or older in good health and CMV-seronegative.

The genes are TRBV5-1 and TRBJ1-5; maybe TRBD1 (6 bases). Germline loops: CDR1 SGHRS, CDR2 YFSETQ. Between the trimmed V and J ends, which lost 0 bases and 2 bases, there was a span of 9 bases. The CDR3 is made up of 15 amino acids. The CDR3 spells CASSLGGLGNQPQHF. DNA for the CDR3: TGCGCCAGCAGCTTGGGGGGGCTCGGCAATCAGCCCCAGCATTTT.

The rearrangement links TRBV7-2 to TRBJ1-6; tentatively, D is TRBD1 (6 bases). CDR3 length: 15 amino acids. The germline gives CDR1 SGHTA, CDR2 FQGNSA. Trimming cost V 1 base and J 6 bases, with 10 bases left between them. Here the CDR3 DNA reads TGTGCCAGCAGCTTAGTAGGGGGAAGTAATTCACCCCTCCACTTT. Translation: CASSLVGGSNSPLHF.

This chain links TRBV6-5 with TRBJ2-3; 7 positions match TRBD1. Germline trimming cut 6 bases from V and 0 bases from J; bases unmatched to any gene: 6. The CDR3 extends over 15 amino acids. CDR1 MNHEY and CDR2 SVGAGI come from the germline V gene. This chain's CDR3 is CASRDRARSTDTQYF. CDR3 nucleotide sequence: TGTGCCAGCAGAGACAGGGCCCGGAGCACAGATACGCAGTATTTT.

This clone appeared a few times. The chain uses TRBV6-1 and TRBJ1-2; a weak D match, TRBD1 (5 bases). V lost 2 bases and J lost 4, with 20 bases in between. CDR3 length: 17 residues. Looked up from germline, CDR1 is MNHNS and CDR2 is SASEGT. In DNA, the CDR3 is TGTGCCAGCAGTGAAAGAGTCTTAGGGGCGTCAGGCTATGGCTACACCTTC. Protein: CASSERVLGASGYGYTF.

J is TRBJ1-1 and V is TRBV29-1; D gene ambiguous. The CDR3 sequence is 13 residues long. The germline gives CDR1 SQVTM, CDR2 ANQGSEA. The ends were cut back, 5 bases at V and 5 bases at J, with 15 bases in the middle. CDR3 protein: CSVSLMVQTEAFF. The CDR3 bases are TGCAGCGTTAGTCTAATGGTACAGACTGAAGCTTTCTTT.

The V gene is TRBV7-8, the J gene TRBJ2-1; 7 bases agree with TRBD2. The length of the CDR3 is 15 residues. Per germline, CDR1 SGHVS and CDR2 FQNEAQ. The V and J ends lost 3 bases and 5 bases, in that order; junction bases with no gene match: 7. The CDR3 DNA sequence: TGTGCCAGCAGCTTGGGTGGGGGGGGGAACAATGAGCAGTTCTTC. It encodes CASSLGGGGNNEQFF.

The rearrangement links TRBV19 to TRBJ2-1; possibly TRBD1 for D (5 bases). The CDR3 loop spans 16 amino acids. Deletions cut 0 bases from V and 4 bases from J, with 13 bases between. CDR1 and CDR2 (germline): LNHDA, SQIVND (reference sequence). The CDR3 DNA sequence: TGTGCCAGTAGTATAGAAATTTCTAGGGGATACAATGAGCAGTTCTTC. Protein: CASSIEISRGYNEQFF.

The chain carries TRBV7-3 and TRBJ1-5, with D possibly being TRBD1 (5 bases). Trimming removed 11 bases at V and 3 bases at J, with 17 bases between. CDR3 size: 14 residues. Germline values: CDR1 SGHTA, CDR2 FQGTGA. As DNA, the CDR3 is TGTGCCCCGCGAGGCAGGGCCCCCAATCAGCCCCAGCATTTT. This encodes CAPRGRAPNQPQHF.

This clone was recorded once. This sequence joins TRBV19 and TRBJ2-7; possible D gene TRBD1, 5 bases. V was cut by 8 bases and J by 4 bases, with 9 bases left in between. The germline gives CDR1 LNHDA, CDR2 SQIVND (reference sequence). The CDR3 totals 11 residues. The CDR3, as DNA: TGTGCCAGTTCTAGGGGTTACGAGCAGTACTTC. Translated, it gives CASSRGYEQYF.

This clone has just one count. The chain carries TRBV27 and TRBJ1-1; D may be TRBD1 (5 bases). CDR1 is MNHEY, CDR2 SMNVEV, per germline (reference sequence). V lost 3 bases to trimming and J lost 4 bases, with 12 bases between them. CDR3 length: 14 amino acids. DNA for the CDR3: TGTGCCAGCAGTTTCGGGGGTCGGGGCACTGAAGCTTTCTTT. Translating gives CASSFGGRGTEAFF.

The rearrangement links TRBV19 to TRBJ1-3; D is perhaps TRBD1 (5 bases). The CDR3 has 11 amino acids. Germline assignment: CDR1 LNHDA and CDR2 SQIVND (reference sequence). Trimming cost V 3 bases and J 15 bases, with 12 bases left between them. CDR3 region: CASSIQGRTYF. CDR3 sequence (DNA): TGTGCCAGTAGTATTCAGGGCAGGACATATTTT. Based on the CDR3 plus reference TRBV19 and TRBJ1-3, the full variable domain is DGGITQSPKYLFRKEGQNVTLSCEQNLNHDAMYWYRQDPGQGLRLIYYSQIVNDFQKGDIAEGYSVSREKKESFPLTVTSAQKNPTAFYLCASSIQGRTYFGEGSWLTVV.

The J gene is TRBJ1-1, the V gene TRBV7-9; possible D gene TRBD1, 6 bases. There are 14 residues in the CDR3. CDR1 SEHNR and CDR2 FQNEAQ come from the germline V gene (reference sequence). The V and J ends lost 3 bases and 0 bases respectively, with 8 bases between them. The CDR3 sequence is CASSLDRLNTEAFF. CDR3 DNA sequence: TGTGCCAGCAGCTTGGACAGATTGAACACTGAAGCTTTCTTT.

The table lists this clone with a count of one. This chain links TRBV27 with TRBJ2-5; TRBD1 agrees at 8 bases. This CDR3 has 13 amino acids. V dropped 6 bases and J dropped 7; count of bases not matched to a gene: 7. Germline CDR1 reads MNHEY; CDR2 reads SMNVEV (reference sequence). The CDR3 is CASSRGQGRTQYF. The CDR3 DNA is TGTGCCAGCAGCCGTGGACAGGGTCGGACCCAGTACTTC.

The chain employs TRBV7-9 and TRBJ2-5; the D gene is possibly TRBD1 (5 bases). This CDR3 has 15 amino acids. Looked up from germline, CDR1 is SEHNR and CDR2 is FQNEAQ (reference sequence). V was trimmed by 3 bases and J by 5 bases, leaving 16 bases between them. CDR3: CASSLQGSGVETQYF. CDR3 DNA sequence: TGTGCCAGCAGCTTGCAGGGATCTGGAGTGGAGACCCAGTACTTC.

J is TRBJ2-7 and V is TRBV13; D might be TRBD2 (5 bases). This CDR3 is 16 amino acids long. From germline, CDR1 is PRHDT and CDR2 FYEKMQ (reference sequence). Trimming cost V 3 bases and J 2 bases, with 17 bases left between them. Here the CDR3 reads CASSLARAGHTYEQYF. The CDR3 DNA reads as TGTGCCAGCAGCTTGGCTCGTGCGGGCCATACCTACGAGCAGTACTTC. Full variable domain (outside the CDR3, taken from reference TRBV13 and TRBJ2-7): AAGVIQSPRHLIKEKRETATLKCYPIPRHDTVYWYQQGPGQDPQFLISFYEKMQSDKGSIPDRFSAQQFSDYHSELNMSSLELGDSALYFCASSLARAGHTYEQYFGPGTRLTVT.